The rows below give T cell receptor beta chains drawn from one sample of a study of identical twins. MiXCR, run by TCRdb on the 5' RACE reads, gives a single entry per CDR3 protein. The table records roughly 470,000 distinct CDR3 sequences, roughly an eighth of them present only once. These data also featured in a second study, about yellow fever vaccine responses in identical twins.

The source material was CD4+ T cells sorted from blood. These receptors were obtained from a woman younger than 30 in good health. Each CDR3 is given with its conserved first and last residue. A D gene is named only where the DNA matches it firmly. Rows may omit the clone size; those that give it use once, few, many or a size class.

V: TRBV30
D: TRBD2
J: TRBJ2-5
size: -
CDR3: CAWSGGGAGPSSQETQYF
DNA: TGTGCCTGGAGTGGGGGAGGAGCGGGGCCGAGTTCCCAAGAGACCCAGTACTTC

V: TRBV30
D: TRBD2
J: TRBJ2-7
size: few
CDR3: CAWSVSTSGGVYF
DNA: TGTGCCTGGAGTGTGTCGACTAGCGGGGGGGTATACTTC

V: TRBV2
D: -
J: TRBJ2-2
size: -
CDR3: CASIANTGELFF
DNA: TGTGCCAGCATAGCGAACACCGGGGAGCTGTTTTTT

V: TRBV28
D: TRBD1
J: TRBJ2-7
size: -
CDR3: CASSLPGQGGFYEQYF
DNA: TGTGCCAGCAGTTTGCCCGGACAGGGAGGATTCTACGAGCAGTACTTC

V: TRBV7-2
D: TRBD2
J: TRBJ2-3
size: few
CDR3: CASSSYTSVRGVDTQYF
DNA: TGTGCCAGCAGCTCCTACACTAGCGTCCGGGGGGTAGATACGCAGTATTTT

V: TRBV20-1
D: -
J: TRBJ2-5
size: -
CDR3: CSASSAQRGQETQYF
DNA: TGCAGTGCTAGTTCGGCCCAGAGGGGCCAAGAGACCCAGTACTTC

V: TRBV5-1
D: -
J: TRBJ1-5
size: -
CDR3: CASSIRDGRTDTQHF
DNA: TGCGCCAGCAGCATAAGGGACGGACGCACAGATACGCAGCATTTT

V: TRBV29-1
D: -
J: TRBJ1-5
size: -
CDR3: CSTQDSTRIVAQHF
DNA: TGCAGCACACAGGACAGTACGAGAATTGTGGCCCAGCATTTT

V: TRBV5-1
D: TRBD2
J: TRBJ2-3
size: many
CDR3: CASSLAPRGGADTQYF
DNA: TGCGCCAGCAGCTTGGCTCCGCGGGGGGGGGCAGATACGCAGTATTTT

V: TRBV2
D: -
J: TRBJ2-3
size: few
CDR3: CASSDSLLSTDTQYF
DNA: TGTGCCAGCAGTGATTCGCTCCTTAGCACAGATACGCAGTATTTT

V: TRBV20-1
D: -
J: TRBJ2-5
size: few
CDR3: CSATGDIGETQYF
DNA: TGCAGTGCTACCGGGGACATCGGAGAGACCCAGTACTTC

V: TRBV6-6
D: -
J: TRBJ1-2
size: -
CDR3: CASSREVGYTF
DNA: TGTGCCAGCAGCCGCGAGGTTGGCTACACCTTC

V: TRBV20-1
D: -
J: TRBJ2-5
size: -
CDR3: CSASPRARKTQYF
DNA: TGCAGTGCTAGTCCCAGGGCCAGGAAGACCCAGTACTTC

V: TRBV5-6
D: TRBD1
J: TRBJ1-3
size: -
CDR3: CASSPEVTGAGNTIYF
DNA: TGTGCCAGCAGCCCGGAGGTGACAGGGGCTGGAAACACCATATATTTT

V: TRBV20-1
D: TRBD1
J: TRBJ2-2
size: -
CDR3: CSARPGQATGELFF
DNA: TGCAGTGCTAGGCCGGGACAGGCCACCGGGGAGCTGTTTTTT

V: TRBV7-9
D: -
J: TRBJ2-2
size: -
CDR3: CASSWGYGGELFF
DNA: TGTGCCAGCAGCTGGGGGTATGGCGGGGAGCTGTTTTTT

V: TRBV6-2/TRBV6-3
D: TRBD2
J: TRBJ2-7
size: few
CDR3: CASSPTSGSGHEQYF
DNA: TGTGCCAGCAGTCCGACTAGCGGGAGTGGCCACGAGCAGTACTTC

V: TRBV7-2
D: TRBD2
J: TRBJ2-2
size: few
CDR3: CASSPGLAGVGELFF
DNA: TGTGCCAGCAGCCCCGGGTTAGCGGGAGTCGGGGAGCTGTTTTTT

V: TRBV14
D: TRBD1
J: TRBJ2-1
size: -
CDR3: CASSQEHGPGGSYNEQFF
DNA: TGTGCCAGCAGCCAAGAGCACGGGCCAGGGGGATCCTACAATGAGCAGTTCTTC

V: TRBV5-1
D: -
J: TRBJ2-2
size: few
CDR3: CASSLVLTLNTGELFF
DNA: TGCGCCAGCAGCTTGGTTCTAACCCTGAACACCGGGGAGCTGTTTTTT

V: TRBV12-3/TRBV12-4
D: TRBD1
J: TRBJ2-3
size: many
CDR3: CASSVGQAPDDTQYF
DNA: TGTGCCAGCAGTGTGGGACAGGCTCCAGACGATACGCAGTATTTT

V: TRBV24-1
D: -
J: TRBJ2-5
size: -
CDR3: CATSDLRGTEETQYF
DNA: TGTGCCACCAGTGATTTGCGCGGGACAGAAGAGACCCAGTACTTC

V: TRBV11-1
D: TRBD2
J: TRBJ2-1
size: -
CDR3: CASSLSRTSGSGLYNEQFF
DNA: TGTGCCAGCAGCTTATCCCGGACTAGCGGGAGCGGATTATACAATGAGCAGTTCTTC

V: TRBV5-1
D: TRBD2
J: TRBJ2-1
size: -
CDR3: CASSFGGIGGRGSYNEQFF
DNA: TGCGCCAGCAGCTTCGGGGGGATTGGAGGGAGGGGTTCCTACAATGAGCAGTTCTTC

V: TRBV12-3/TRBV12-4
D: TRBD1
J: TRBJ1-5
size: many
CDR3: CASSTGGGQPQHF
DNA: TGTGCCAGCAGTACAGGGGGCGGTCAGCCCCAGCATTTT

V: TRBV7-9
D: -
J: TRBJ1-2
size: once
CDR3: CASSLVGSDGGYTF
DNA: TGTGCCAGCAGCTTAGTAGGATCTGATGGAGGCTACACCTTC

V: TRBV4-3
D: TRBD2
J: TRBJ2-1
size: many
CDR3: CASSHGGLAVHEQFF
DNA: TGCGCCAGCAGCCACGGGGGACTAGCGGTCCATGAGCAGTTCTTC

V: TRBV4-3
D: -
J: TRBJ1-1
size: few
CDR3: CASSQAGINTEAFF
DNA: TGCGCCAGCAGCCAGGCCGGGATTAACACTGAAGCTTTCTTT

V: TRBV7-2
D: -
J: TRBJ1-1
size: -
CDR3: CASTLFGREAFF
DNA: TGTGCCAGCACACTATTTGGGCGAGAAGCTTTCTTT

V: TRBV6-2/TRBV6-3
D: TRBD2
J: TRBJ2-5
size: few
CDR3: CASSSPRLAGYGETQYF
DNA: TGTGCCAGCAGCTCTCCCCGCCTAGCGGGATATGGGGAGACCCAGTACTTC

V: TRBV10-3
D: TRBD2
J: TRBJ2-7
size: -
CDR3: CAISGRTSGKYEQYF
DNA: TGTGCCATCAGTGGTCGGACTAGCGGGAAATACGAGCAGTACTTC

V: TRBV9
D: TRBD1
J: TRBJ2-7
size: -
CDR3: CASSRLPGQPYEQYF
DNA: TGTGCCAGCAGCAGGCTACCGGGACAGCCCTACGAGCAGTACTTC

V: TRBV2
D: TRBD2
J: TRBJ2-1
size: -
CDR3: CAISLKGSGLAGGNEQFF
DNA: TGTGCCATCAGTTTAAAAGGCTCGGGACTAGCGGGGGGGAATGAGCAGTTCTTC

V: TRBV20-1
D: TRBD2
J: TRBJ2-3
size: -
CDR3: CCARDPRGGALEDTQYF
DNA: TGCTGTGCTAGAGATCCCCGCGGGGGGGCCCTGGAGGATACGCAGTATTTT

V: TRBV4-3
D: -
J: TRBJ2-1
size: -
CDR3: CASSQDRGSEQFF
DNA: TGCGCCAGCAGCCAAGATAGGGGGTCTGAGCAGTTCTTC

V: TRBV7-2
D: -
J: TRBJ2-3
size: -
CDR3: CASSPGSSSTDTQYF
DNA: TGTGCCAGCAGCCCGGGCAGCTCTAGCACAGATACGCAGTATTTT

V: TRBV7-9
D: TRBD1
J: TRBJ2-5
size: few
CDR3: CASNPGQGIETQYF
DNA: TGTGCCAGCAACCCGGGACAGGGAATAGAGACCCAGTACTTC

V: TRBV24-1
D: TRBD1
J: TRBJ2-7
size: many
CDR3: CATSDSGTGGYEQYF
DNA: TGTGCCACCAGTGATTCCGGGACAGGGGGATACGAGCAGTACTTC

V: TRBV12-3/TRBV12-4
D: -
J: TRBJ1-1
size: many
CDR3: CASSLRGTEAFF
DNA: TGTGCCAGCAGTTTAAGGGGCACTGAAGCTTTCTTT

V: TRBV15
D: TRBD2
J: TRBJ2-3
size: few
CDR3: CATSEGTSGPTDTQYF
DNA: TGTGCCACCAGCGAGGGGACTAGCGGACCTACGGATACGCAGTATTTT

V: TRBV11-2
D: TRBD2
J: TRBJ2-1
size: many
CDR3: CASSSGSSYNEQFF
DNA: TGTGCCAGCAGCAGCGGGAGCTCCTACAATGAGCAGTTCTTC